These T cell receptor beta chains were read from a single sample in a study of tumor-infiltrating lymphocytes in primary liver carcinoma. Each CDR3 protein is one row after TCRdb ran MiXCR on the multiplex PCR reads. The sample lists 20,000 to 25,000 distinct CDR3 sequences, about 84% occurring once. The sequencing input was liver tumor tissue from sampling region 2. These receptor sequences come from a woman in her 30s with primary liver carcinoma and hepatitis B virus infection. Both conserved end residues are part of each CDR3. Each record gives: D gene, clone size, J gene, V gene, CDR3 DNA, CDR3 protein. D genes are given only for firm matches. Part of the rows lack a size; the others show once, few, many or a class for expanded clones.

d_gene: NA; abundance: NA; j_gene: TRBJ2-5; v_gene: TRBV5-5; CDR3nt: TGTGCTAGCGTCTTACGAGGGTCGAAGGAAGAGACCCAATACTTC; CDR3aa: CASVLRGSKEETQYF
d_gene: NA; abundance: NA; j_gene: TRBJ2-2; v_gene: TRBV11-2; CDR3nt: TGTGCCAGCAGCCCAGATCCCCAATCGAACACCGTGGAGCTGTTTTTT; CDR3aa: CASSPDPQSNTVELFF
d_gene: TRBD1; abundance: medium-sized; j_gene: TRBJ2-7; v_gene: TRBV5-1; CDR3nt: TGCGCCAGCAGCTTGGAAGGGGGCAACTACGAGCAGTACTTC; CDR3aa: CASSLEGGNYEQYF
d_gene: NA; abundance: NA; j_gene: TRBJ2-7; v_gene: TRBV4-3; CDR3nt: TGCGCCAGCAGTCAAGCTGTGACGGGGGCTAACATTAGCTACGAGCAGTACTTC; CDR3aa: CASSQAVTGANISYEQYF
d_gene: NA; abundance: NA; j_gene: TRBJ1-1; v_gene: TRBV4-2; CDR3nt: TGTGACAACAGCCCCCTCGAGGGGAGAGGGAACACTGCAGCTTTCTTT; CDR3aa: CDNSPLEGRGNTAAFF
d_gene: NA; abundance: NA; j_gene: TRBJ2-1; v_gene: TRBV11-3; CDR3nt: TGTGGCGGCAGCTTCCTAGCGAATATATCCTACAATGAGCAGTTCTTC; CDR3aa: CGGSFLANISYNEQFF
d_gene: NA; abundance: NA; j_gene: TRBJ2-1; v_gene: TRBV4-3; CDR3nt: TGCGCCAGTAACTACACAGAGTTGGTCAATGAGCAGTTCTTC; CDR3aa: CASNYTELVNEQFF
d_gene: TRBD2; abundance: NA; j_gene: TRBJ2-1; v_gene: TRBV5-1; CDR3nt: TGCGCCAGCAGCTTGGGACTAGCGGGAGGCTTGGCCAATGAACAGTTCTTC; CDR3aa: CASSLGLAGGLANEQFF
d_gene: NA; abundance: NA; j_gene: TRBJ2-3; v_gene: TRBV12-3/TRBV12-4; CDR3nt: TGTGCCAGCAGAAGGGGTGGGGCAGCAGATACGCAGTATTTT; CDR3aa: CASRRGGAADTQYF
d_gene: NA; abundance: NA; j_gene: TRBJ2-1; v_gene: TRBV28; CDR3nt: TGTGCCACCAGCCTCCCTTTGGACGGATGGTGCTCCTACGAGCAGTTCTTC; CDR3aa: CATSLPLDGWCSYEQFF
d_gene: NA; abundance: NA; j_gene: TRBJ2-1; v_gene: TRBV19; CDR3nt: TGTGCCAGTAGTATGGACGCGGTTGGCTCCTACAATGAGCAGTTCTTC; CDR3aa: CASSMDAVGSYNEQFF
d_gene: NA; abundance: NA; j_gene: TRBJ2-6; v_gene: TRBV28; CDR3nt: TGTGCCAGCTGTTTAAACAGGGTGAGTTCTGGGGCCAACATCCTGACTTTC; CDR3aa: CASCLNRVSSGANILTF
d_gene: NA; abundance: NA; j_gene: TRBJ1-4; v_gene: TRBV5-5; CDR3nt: TGTGCTAGTAGCTTGAGGTTAGGCGGACGGGTTACAACTAATGAAAAACTGTTTTTT; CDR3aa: CASSLRLGGRVTTNEKLFF
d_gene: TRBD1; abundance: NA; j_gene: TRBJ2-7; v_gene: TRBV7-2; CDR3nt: TGTGCCAGCAGTTCCCCGGGACAGGGGGCCGAGCAGTACTTC; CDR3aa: CASSSPGQGAEQYF